The rows below give T cell receptor beta chains drawn from one sample of a study of blood T cell repertoires in COVID-19. Sequenced by immunoSEQ multiplex PCR; TCRdb stores in-frame clones only, minus some. The sample lists about 180,000 clones, 80% to 90% occurring once. The sample taken for sequencing was peripheral blood. The receptors shown here come from a man aged 45-65 years with active or convalescent COVID-19. The CDR3 runs from the conserved cysteine through the conserved F or W. Each record gives: D gene, J gene, V gene, clone size, CDR3 DNA, CDR3 protein. A D gene is named only where the DNA matches it firmly. Not all rows give a size; the values are once, few, many and, for expanded clones, a class.

TRBD1 | TRBJ1-4 | TRBV9 | NA | TGTGCCAGCAGCGCCGGGACAGGGCGTGAAAAACTGTTTTTT | CASSAGTGREKLFF
TRBD1 | TRBJ2-1 | TRBV19 | few | TGTGCCAGTAGTGAACAGGGGGCTATTAGCGGTGAGCAGTTCTTC | CASSEQGAISGEQFF
TRBD1 | TRBJ1-5 | TRBV19 | NA | TGTGCCACCACTGACAGGGGGGGCCAGCCCCAGCATTTT | CATTDRGGQPQHF
TRBD2 | TRBJ2-5 | TRBV24-1 | NA | TGTGCCACCAGTGACCCCGGACTAGCGGTGGAGACCCAGTACTTC | CATSDPGLAVETQYF
NA | TRBJ1-2 | TRBV7-2 | NA | TGTGCCAGCAGCCGCAGTTGGGGTCAGGGGCATGGCTACACCTTC | CASSRSWGQGHGYTF
TRBD1 | TRBJ1-5 | TRBV30 | NA | TGTGCCTGGAGTCAAGGGACAGGGGTTGGTCAGCCCCAGCATTTT | CAWSQGTGVGQPQHF
TRBD1 | TRBJ2-7 | TRBV28 | few | TGTGCCAGCAGTTCGAATCGGGACAGACCCCCCTACGAGCAGTACTTC | CASSSNRDRPPYEQYF
TRBD2 | TRBJ2-5 | TRBV7-2 | NA | TGTGCCAGCAGCTTAGAGGCTAGCGGGGGGTTTAGGGAGACCCAGTACTTC | CASSLEASGGFRETQYF
TRBD2 | TRBJ2-5 | TRBV3-1/TRBV3-2 | once | TGTGCCAGCAGCCCCCAAGGGGGCGGGAGGGCCGAGACCCAGTACTTC | CASSPQGGGRAETQYF
NA | TRBJ2-1 | TRBV7-9 | NA | TGTGCCAGCAGCTTAGAGGAGGTCGCAAATGAGCAGTTCTTC | CASSLEEVANEQFF
TRBD2 | TRBJ2-1 | TRBV28 | NA | TGTGCCAGCAGTCCGAATAGCGGGGGGCACTACAATGAGCAGTTCTTC | CASSPNSGGHYNEQFF
TRBD1 | TRBJ2-7 | TRBV13 | NA | TGTGCCAGCAGCGAACGACAGGGGGCCTACGAGCAGTACTTC | CASSERQGAYEQYF
NA | TRBJ2-1 | TRBV7-6 | NA | TGTGCCAGCAGACAACGGCCCGGGGGCTCCTACAATGAGCAGTTCTTC | CASRQRPGGSYNEQFF
NA | TRBJ1-1 | TRBV3-1/TRBV3-2 | once | TGTGCCAGCAGCCAGAGAAGGACAGAAATCATGAACACTGAAGCTTTCTTT | CASSQRRTEIMNTEAFF
TRBD1 | TRBJ1-2 | TRBV4-1 | NA | TGCGCCAGCAGCCATCCCCTGAGGGGACAGGGGTCGTCCTCTAACTATGGCTACACCTTC | CASSHPLRGQGSSSNYGYTF
TRBD1 | TRBJ2-7 | TRBV19 | NA | TGTGCCAGTAGTATTGCGGCAGGGGGCGTCGACGAGCAGTACTTC | CASSIAAGGVDEQYF
NA | TRBJ2-7 | TRBV11-2 | NA | TGTGCCAGCAGCCCCAAGCCCTCGTGGCTAAGCGAGACGGGCGAGCAGTACTTC | CASSPKPSWLSETGEQYF
NA | TRBJ2-1 | TRBV24-1 | NA | TGTGCCACCAGGGTTCAGACACTTAGACCCCCCTACAATGAGCAGTTCTTC | CATRVQTLRPPYNEQFF
TRBD1 | TRBJ1-2 | TRBV6-1 | NA | TGTGCCAGCAGTGAAGAGGCCCGGGACAGCTATGGCTACACCTTC | CASSEEARDSYGYTF
NA | TRBJ2-1 | TRBV27 | NA | TGTGCCAGCAGTAGTGGGGGGATGGGTGCCTACAATGAGCAGTTCTTC | CASSSGGMGAYNEQFF
NA | TRBJ1-1 | TRBV5-1 | NA | TGCGCCAGCAGCACAGTGGGGAGGCCAGGGACTGAAGCTTTCTTT | CASSTVGRPGTEAFF
NA | TRBJ2-7 | TRBV6-5 | NA | TGTGCCAGCAGCAGGGACATGATCTACGAGCAGTACTTC | CASSRDMIYEQYF
TRBD2 | TRBJ2-3 | TRBV3-1/TRBV3-2 | NA | TGTGCCAGCAGCCAGCTAGCGGGAGAAAGAACAACGCAGTATTTT | CASSQLAGERTTQYF
TRBD2 | TRBJ2-1 | TRBV6-1 | NA | TGTGCCAGCAGTGAAGCTCCCGGACTAGCGGGAGATCCTGAGCAGTTCTTC | CASSEAPGLAGDPEQFF
NA | TRBJ2-5 | TRBV30 | few | TGTGCCTGGGGGTCGCAATGGGGGGGCAGGGAGACCCAGTACTTC | CAWGSQWGGRETQYF
NA | TRBJ1-5 | TRBV28 | NA | TGTGCCAGCACGGGAGGAGGTCAGCCCCAGCATTTT | CASTGGGQPQHF
NA | TRBJ1-2 | TRBV19 | NA | TGTGCCGGCTCAACACATAACTATGGCTACACCTTC | CAGSTHNYGYTF
NA | TRBJ1-1 | TRBV4-1 | NA | TGCGCCAGCAGCCAAGAAACAGGGAACACTGAAGCTTTCTTT | CASSQETGNTEAFF